This TCR beta chain appears in the sequencing data of a study of blood T cell repertoires in COVID-19. At the level of the study: Sample material is recorded as cDNA or gDNA derived from T cells, B-cell-depleted T cells, or PBMCs.

This CDR3 region has 17 residues. Germline V CDR1 and CDR2: SNHLY, FYNNEI. Germline trimming cut 4 bases from V and 6 bases from J; bases unmatched to any gene: 15. In the authors' workflow: Amplification of reference gene primers was used by the study to estimate nucleated cell counts. The protocol was immunoSEQ multiplex PCR, while the TCRdb copy is restricted to in-frame clones and leaves out a portion. V and J calls and clone size are given by that table; D and trimming were obtained from the DNA. The sample contains 250,000 to 300,000 clones, roughly 85% of which appear only once. The sequencing input was peripheral blood. This clonotype was sampled from a man between 45 and 60 years old with active or convalescent COVID-19. The rearrangement joins TRBV2 to TRBJ2-3; 8 bases agree with TRBD2. The CDR3 DNA reads TGTGCCAGCAGTGTAACTAGCGGAGGGGGTTTTTTGGATACGCAGTATTTT. It yields the protein CASSVTSGGGFLDTQYF.